This T cell receptor beta chain was captured by sequencing in a study of OX40 agonist ivuxolimab in advanced cancers. Across the whole study: Dose-escalation patients' cancers were hepatocellular carcinoma, melanoma, renal cell or head and neck cancer. Averaging 60 years in age, with a range of about 23 to 85, the cohort was 82.7% male. Partial responses, seen in three patients, involved one hepatocellular carcinoma and two cutaneous melanomas.

Profiled with immunoSEQ multiplex PCR; TCRdb holds only in-frame clones, not every one. The sample holds about 61,000 clones, over 80% seen once. Trimming shortened V by 3 bases and J by 1 base, and 6 bases separated the two germline ends. CDR3 length: 13 residues. Germline CDR1 PRHDT, CDR2 FYEKMQ (reference sequence). Patients had blood sampled at baseline and again on cycle 4 day 1 and cycle 7 day 1. This chain joins TRBV13 and TRBJ1-1; D uncertain. This receptor was identified in an adult with an advanced solid tumor such as melanoma, head and neck, liver or kidney cancer. Sequenced here: CD4+ or CD8+ T cells sorted from blood, sampled in a trial of the OX40 agonist ivuxolimab. The CDR3 DNA reads TGTGCCAGCAGCTTCCATACGAACACTGAAGCTTTCTTT. As protein: CASSFHTNTEAFF.